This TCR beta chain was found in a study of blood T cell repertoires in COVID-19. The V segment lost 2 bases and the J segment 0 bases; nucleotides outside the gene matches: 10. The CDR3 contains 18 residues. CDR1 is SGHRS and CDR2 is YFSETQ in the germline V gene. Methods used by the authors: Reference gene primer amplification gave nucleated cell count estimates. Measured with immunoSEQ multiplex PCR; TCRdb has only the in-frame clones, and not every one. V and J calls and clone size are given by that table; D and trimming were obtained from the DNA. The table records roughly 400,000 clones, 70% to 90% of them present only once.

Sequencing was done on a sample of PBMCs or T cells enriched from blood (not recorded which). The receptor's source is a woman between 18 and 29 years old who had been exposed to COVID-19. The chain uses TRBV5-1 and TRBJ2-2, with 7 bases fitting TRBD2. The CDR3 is CASSFSPGGSANTGELFF. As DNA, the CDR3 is TGCGCCAGCAGCTTCAGCCCCGGGGGGTCCGCGAACACCGGGGAGCTGTTTTTT.